Sequencing of this T cell receptor (beta chain) was carried out in a study of T cells expressing NK-cell markers. Study-wide background: Each TCR beta repertoire originated in sorted T cells that were CD3+CD56+NKG2C+, CD3+CD56+NKG2C- or CD3+CD56-NKG2C+.

TCRdb reprocessed the 5' RACE reads and stores each CDR3 protein as one record, lacking DNA. The table counts about 180,000 distinct CDR3 sequences; approximately 17% lies in the top ten. CDR3 length equals 14 residues. From germline, CDR1 is MNHNS and CDR2 SASEGT. The genes are TRBV6-1 and TRBJ2-1; the TCRdb call, TRBD1, lacks DNA for checking. This TCR derives from a woman aged 18-70 years in good health. Sequencing used blood T cells: a sorted CD56 or NKG2C T cell subset, CD4+ or CD8+ T cells, or bulk PBMC T cells (not recorded which). CDR3 in amino acids: CASGVGTLPNEQFF.